This T cell receptor beta chain emerged from a study of T cell responses to AZD1222 COVID-19 vaccine. Notes on the study in general: There were repertoire samples only from the period after the peak T cell response. Clonal diversity was possibly underestimated; the donors were predominantly white British and more often female. Baseline seropositivity characterized only a handful of AZD1222 recipients. Reports indicate that nearly half of spike-specific TCRs are directed at unmutated variant regions.

Note on this clone: What it binds is unknown.

The V and J ends lost 5 bases and 7 bases respectively, with 21 bases between them. The germline gives CDR1 LGHDT, CDR2 YNNKEL (reference sequence). This CDR3 is built from 16 residues. Libraries were prepared by immunoSEQ multiplex PCR; TCRdb keeps only in-frame clonotypes and omits some of them. The sample yields roughly 80,000 clones, 80% to 95% seen once. J is TRBJ2-1 and V is TRBV3-1 (or the pseudogene TRBV3-2), with unresolved D. This TCR was sampled from an adult in good health. The sequenced sample was peripheral blood, obtained on day 0 of MenACWY control vaccination. CDR3 in DNA: TGTGCCAGCAGCGGGGATGAGCGAACCGGTCCGAATGAGCAGTTCTTC. Its protein product is CASSGDERTGPNEQFF.